This T cell receptor (beta chain) was recovered during a study of cytomegalovirus exposure and HLA in healthy donors. Study overall: A preliminary data release comprised tens of millions of unique TCRs obtained from HLA-typed donors. Study results and caveats: Altogether, about 160 TCR beta chains were recorded as cytomegalovirus-associated. The classifier reportedly diagnosed cytomegalovirus status with high sensitivity and specificity. Confirmation was obtained in vitro that a few CMV-associated chains are specific for CMV antigens.

This clone has only a few counts. Its antigen is still unknown. This CDR3 is 16 amino acids long. J was trimmed by 7 bases and V by 0 bases; bases with no gene match: 7. Germline V lookup: CDR1 MGHRA, CDR2 YSYEKL. Use of 60 Vbeta and 13 Jbeta primers characterized the PCR. Libraries were prepared by immunoSEQ multiplex PCR; TCRdb keeps only in-frame clonotypes and omits some of them. Of 200,000 to 250,000 clones listed, 70% to 80% are singletons. V gene TRBV4-1 combines with J gene TRBJ1-1; TRBD1 matches at 11 bases. Sequencing was carried out using PBMCs. The sequence was collected from a male donor in good health and CMV-seronegative. The CDR3 spells CASSQEWTGGADEAFF. For the CDR3, the DNA is TGCGCCAGCAGCCAAGAATGGACAGGGGGCGCCGATGAAGCTTTCTTT.